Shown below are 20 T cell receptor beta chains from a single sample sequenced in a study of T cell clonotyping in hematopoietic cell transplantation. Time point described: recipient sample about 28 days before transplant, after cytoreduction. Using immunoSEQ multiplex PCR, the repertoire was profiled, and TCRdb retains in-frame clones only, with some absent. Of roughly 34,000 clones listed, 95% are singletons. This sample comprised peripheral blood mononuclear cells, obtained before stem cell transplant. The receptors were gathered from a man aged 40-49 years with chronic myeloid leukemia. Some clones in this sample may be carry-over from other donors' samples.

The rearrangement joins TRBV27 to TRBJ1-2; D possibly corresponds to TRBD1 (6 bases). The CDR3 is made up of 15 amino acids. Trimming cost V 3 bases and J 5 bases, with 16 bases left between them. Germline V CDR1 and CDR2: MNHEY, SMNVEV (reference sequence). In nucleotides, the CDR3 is TGTGCCAGCAGTTTGAAAATTAGGGGGGAATATGGCTACACCTTC. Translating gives CASSLKIRGEYGYTF.

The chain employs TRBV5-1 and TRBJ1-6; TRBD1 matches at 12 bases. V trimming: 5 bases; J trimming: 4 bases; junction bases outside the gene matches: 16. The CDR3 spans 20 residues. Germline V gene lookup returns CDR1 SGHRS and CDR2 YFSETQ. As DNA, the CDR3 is TGCGCCAGCAGTTCTATCTATCCCGGGACAGGGGGCTTTTATAATTCACCCCTCCACTTT. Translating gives CASSSIYPGTGGFYNSPLHF.

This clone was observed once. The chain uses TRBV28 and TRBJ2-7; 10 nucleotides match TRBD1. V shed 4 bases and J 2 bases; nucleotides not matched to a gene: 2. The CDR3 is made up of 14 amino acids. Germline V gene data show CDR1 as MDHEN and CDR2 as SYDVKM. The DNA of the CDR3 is TGTGCCAGCAGTTCGGACAGGGGGGCCTACGAGCAGTACTTC. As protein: CASSSDRGAYEQYF.

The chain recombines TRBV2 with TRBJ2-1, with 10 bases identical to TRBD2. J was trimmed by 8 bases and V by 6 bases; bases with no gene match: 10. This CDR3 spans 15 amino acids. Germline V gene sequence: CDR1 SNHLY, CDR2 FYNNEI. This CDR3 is CASRTYSGGSDEQFF. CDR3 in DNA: TGTGCCAGCAGAACATATAGCGGGGGGAGCGATGAGCAGTTCTTC.

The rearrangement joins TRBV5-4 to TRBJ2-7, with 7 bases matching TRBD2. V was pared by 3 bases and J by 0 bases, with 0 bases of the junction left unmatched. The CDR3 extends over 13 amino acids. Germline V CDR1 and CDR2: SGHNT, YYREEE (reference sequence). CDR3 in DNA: TGTGCCAGCAGCTCGGGGGGCTCCTACGAGCAGTACTTC. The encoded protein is CASSSGGSYEQYF. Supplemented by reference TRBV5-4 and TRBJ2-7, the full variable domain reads ETGVTQSPTHLIKTRGQQVTLRCSSQSGHNTVSWYQQALGQGPQFIFQYYREEENGRGNFPPRFSGLQFPNYSSELNVNALELDDSALYLCASSSGGSYEQYFGPGTRLTVT.

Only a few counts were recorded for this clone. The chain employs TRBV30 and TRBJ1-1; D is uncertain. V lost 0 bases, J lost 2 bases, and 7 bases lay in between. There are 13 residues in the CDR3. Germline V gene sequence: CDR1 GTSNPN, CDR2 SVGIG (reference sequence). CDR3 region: CAWSVGENTEAFF. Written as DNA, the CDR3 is TGTGCCTGGAGTGTTGGAGAAAACACTGAAGCTTTCTTT.

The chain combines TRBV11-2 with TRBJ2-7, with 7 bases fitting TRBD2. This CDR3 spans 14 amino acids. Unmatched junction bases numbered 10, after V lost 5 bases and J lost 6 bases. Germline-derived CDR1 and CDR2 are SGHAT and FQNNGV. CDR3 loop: CASSPGTRGGEQYF. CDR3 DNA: TGTGCCAGCAGCCCTGGGACGCGCGGGGGCGAGCAGTACTTC.

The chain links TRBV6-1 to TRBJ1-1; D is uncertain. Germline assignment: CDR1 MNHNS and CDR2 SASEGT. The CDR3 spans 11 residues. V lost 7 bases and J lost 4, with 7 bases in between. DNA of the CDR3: TGTGCCAGCATCTACTTCACTGAAGCTTTCTTT. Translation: CASIYFTEAFF.

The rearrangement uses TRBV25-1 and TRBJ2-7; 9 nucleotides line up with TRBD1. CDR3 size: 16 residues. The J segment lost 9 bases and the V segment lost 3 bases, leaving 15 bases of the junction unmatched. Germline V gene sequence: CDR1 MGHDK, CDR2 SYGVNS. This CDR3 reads CASSDPGGDRGKGQYF. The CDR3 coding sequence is TGTGCCAGCAGTGACCCAGGGGGTGACAGGGGGAAAGGGCAGTACTTC.

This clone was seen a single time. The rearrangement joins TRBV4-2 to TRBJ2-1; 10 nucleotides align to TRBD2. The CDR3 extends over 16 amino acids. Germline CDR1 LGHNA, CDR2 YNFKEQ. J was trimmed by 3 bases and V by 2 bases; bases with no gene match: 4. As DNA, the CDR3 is TGTGCCAGCAGCCAACAGACTAGCGGGCTCTACAATGAGCAGTTCTTC. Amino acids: CASSQQTSGLYNEQFF.

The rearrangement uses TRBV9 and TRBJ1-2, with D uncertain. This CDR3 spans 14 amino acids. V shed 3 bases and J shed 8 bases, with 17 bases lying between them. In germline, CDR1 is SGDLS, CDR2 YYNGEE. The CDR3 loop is CASSARSEFGGYTF. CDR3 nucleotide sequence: TGTGCCAGCAGCGCCCGAAGTGAATTCGGAGGCTACACCTTC.

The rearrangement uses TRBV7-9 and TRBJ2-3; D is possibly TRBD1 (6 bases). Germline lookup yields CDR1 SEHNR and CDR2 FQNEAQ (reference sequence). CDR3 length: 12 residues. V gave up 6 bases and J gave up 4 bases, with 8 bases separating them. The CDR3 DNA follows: TGTGCCAGCAGATCAGGGGCAGATACGCAGTATTTT. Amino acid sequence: CASRSGADTQYF.

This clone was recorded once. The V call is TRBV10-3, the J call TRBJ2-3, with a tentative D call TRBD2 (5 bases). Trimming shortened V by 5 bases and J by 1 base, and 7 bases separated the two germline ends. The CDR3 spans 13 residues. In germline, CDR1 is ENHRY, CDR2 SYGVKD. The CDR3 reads CAISSRGTDTQYF. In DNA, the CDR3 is TGTGCCATCAGTTCGCGGGGCACAGATACGCAGTATTTT.

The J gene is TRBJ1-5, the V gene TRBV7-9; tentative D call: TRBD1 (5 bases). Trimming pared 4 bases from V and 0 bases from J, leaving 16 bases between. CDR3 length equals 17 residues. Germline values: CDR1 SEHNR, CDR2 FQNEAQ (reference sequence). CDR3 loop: CASSSSGGSNSNQPQHF. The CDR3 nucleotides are TGTGCCAGCAGCTCCAGTGGGGGAAGCAATAGCAATCAGCCCCAGCATTTT.

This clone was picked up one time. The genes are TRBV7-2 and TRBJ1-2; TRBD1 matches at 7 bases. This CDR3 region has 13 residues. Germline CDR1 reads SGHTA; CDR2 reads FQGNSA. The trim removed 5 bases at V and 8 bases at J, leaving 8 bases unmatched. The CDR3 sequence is CASSQRDREGYTF. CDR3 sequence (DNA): TGTGCCAGCAGCCAGAGGGACAGAGAAGGCTACACCTTC.

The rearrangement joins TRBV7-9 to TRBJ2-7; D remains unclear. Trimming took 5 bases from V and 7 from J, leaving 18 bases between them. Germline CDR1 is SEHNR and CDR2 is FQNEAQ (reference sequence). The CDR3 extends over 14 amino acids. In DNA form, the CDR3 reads TGTGCCAGCAGCGCCGACTGGAAGATTACGGAGCAGTACTTC. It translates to CASSADWKITEQYF.

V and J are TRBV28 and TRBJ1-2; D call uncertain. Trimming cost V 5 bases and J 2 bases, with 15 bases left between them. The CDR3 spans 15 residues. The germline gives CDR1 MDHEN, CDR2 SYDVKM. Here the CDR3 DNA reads TGTGCCAGCAGTATTCTGGGTCCAACCAACTATGGCTACACCTTC. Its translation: CASSILGPTNYGYTF.

The CDR3 nucleotides are TGTGCCAGCAGCGTGACAGCTCTCTCCTACGAGCAGTACTTC. Translating gives CASSVTALSYEQYF. The J gene is TRBJ2-7, the V gene TRBV28; D is possibly TRBD1 (5 bases). This CDR3 is 14 amino acids long. Trimming cost V 6 bases and J 0 bases, with 12 bases left between them. The germline V gene encodes CDR1 MDHEN and CDR2 SYDVKM.

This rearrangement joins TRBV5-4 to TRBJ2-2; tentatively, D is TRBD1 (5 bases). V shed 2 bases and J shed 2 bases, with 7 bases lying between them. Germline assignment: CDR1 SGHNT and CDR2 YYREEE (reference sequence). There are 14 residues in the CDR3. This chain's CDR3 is CASSLQDNTGELFF. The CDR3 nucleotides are TGTGCCAGCAGCTTACAGGACAACACCGGGGAGCTGTTTTTT.

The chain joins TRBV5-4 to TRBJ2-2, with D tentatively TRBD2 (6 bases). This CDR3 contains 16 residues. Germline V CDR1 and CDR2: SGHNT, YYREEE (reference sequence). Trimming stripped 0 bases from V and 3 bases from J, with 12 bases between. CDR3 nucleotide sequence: TGTGCCAGCAGCTTGGTATTTGCGGGGTACACCGGGGAGCTGTTTTTT. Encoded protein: CASSLVFAGYTGELFF.